This T cell receptor beta chain was recovered during a study of blood T cells in healthy people across ages. Study results and limitations: Both naive CD4+ cell counts and diversity were greater in long-lived donors than in aged donors. Considered underestimates were the diversity estimates obtained from one million T cells. A roughly linear age-dependent decrease characterized TCR beta diversity per million T cells.

As regards this clonotype: Its antigen is unidentified. Sequence at one end of the junction differs from germline and may be a read error.

Germline CDR1 and CDR2: KGHDR and SFDVKD. This CDR3 is 15 amino acids long. PCR was performed a second time for roughly 7 to 11 cycles using a sample-barcoded 5' primer and a J-beta primer mix. TCRdb ran MiXCR on the 5' RACE reads and lists one entry per CDR3 protein. The data show approximately 810,000 distinct CDR3 sequences, 35% to 40% seen once. Material: blood. The TCR was taken from a man aged 18 to 29 in good health. V usage is TRBV24-1 and J usage is TRBJ2-1; D may match TRBD1 or TRBD2 (7 bases each). The CDR3 is CATKGGGTVSNKQFF. The CDR3 DNA reads TGTGCCACCAAGGGGGGGGGGACAGTGTCCAATAAGCAGTTCTTC.